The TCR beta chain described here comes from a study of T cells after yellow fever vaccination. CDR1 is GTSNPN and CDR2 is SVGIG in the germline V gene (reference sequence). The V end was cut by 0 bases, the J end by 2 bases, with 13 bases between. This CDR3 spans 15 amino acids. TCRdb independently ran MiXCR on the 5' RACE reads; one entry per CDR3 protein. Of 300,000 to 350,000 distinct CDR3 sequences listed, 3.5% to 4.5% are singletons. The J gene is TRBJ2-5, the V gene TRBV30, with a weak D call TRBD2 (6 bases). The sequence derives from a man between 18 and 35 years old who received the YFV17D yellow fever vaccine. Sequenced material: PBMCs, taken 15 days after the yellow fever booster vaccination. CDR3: CAWSVGTTSQETQYF. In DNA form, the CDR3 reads TGTGCCTGGAGTGTAGGGACGACTAGTCAAGAGACCCAGTACTTC.